Given below is one T cell receptor beta chain in context. What it binds is not known. The PCR used 52 TRBV and 13 TRBJ primers. Assay used: immunoSEQ multiplex PCR; TCRdb lists only in-frame clones, some missing. The sample holds approximately 29,000 clones; approximately 93% are singletons and the top ten take about 0.99%. At testing, patients were 2 to 39 years old, with reduced naive and increased memory T-cell proportions. CD4+ T cells were divided by sorting: CD25-high CD127-low Tregs, CD25-low CD127-high conventional cells. The data were taken from a study of regulatory T cells. Study findings and constraints: In patients, unique TRB V-J pairs were restricted and V/J usage skewed, especially in Tregs. In CD3G-deficient patients, conventional CD4+ T cells were enriched for hydrophobic CDR3 residues at positions 6 and 7.

Germline V gives CDR1 MNHNY, CDR2 SVGAGI (reference sequence). This CDR3 has 14 amino acids. With 2 bases clipped from V and 2 bases from J, the junction kept 3 bases outside the gene matches. The V and J genes are TRBV6-6 and TRBJ2-7; 7 nucleotides line up with TRBD1. Sequencing input: conventional CD4+ T cells sorted from blood. The receptor was isolated from a child aged 2 to 10 with CD3G deficiency. Written as DNA, the CDR3 is TGTGCCAGCAGTTACGGCCAGGGGGCCTACGAGCAGTACTTC. It translates to CASSYGQGAYEQYF.